Listed here is a single T cell receptor beta chain. This CDR3 spans 12 amino acids. Trimming pared 1 base from V and 7 bases from J, leaving 7 bases between. The germline V gene has CDR1 SGHDN and CDR2 FVKESK. These data belong to a study of blood T cell repertoires in COVID-19. Authors' processing steps: Reference gene primer amplification in the assay estimated nucleated cell counts. Repertoires were generated with immunoSEQ multiplex PCR, while TCRdb's copy carries only in-frame clones and drops some. The V and J calls and clone size come from that table; D and trimming were worked out from the DNA. The sample lists under 250,000 clones, about four fifths occurring once.

The receptor was isolated from a woman aged 55-70 years with acute or convalescent COVID-19. Sequencing used peripheral blood. This chain links TRBV14 with TRBJ1-2; D is unclear. Here the CDR3 DNA reads TGTGCCAGCAGCCAAGTTGAGAGTGGCTACACCTTC. It is translated as CASSQVESGYTF.